These 26 T cell receptor beta chains were all obtained from the same sample, sequenced in a study of OX40 agonist ivuxolimab in advanced cancers. Library preparation was by the immunoSEQ multiplex PCR assay. The clones in this table, taken by TCRdb from immuneACCESS, are in-frame only. Not every clone is retained; where verified, under half of the shortfall comes from an unresolved V gene, and the cause of the rest is unknown. This sample holds about 27,000 clones; about 85% were observed only once. The ten largest clones take up 45% to 60% of the sample. Sequenced material: CD4+ or CD8+ T cells sorted from blood, taken in a trial of the OX40 agonist ivuxolimab. All receptors derive from an adult with an advanced solid tumor such as melanoma, head and neck, liver or kidney cancer.

V gene TRBV6-5 combines with J gene TRBJ2-3, with 8 bases aligning to TRBD1. Germline lookup yields CDR1 MNHEY and CDR2 SVGAGI. Losses at the gene ends were 3 bases for V and 9 bases for J; bases not matched to a gene: 8. This CDR3 has 14 amino acids. The CDR3 DNA reads as TGTGCCAGCAGTTATAACAGGGGGGTGGGGACGCAGTATTTT. It specifies CASSYNRGVGTQYF.

The chain joins TRBV10-3 to TRBJ2-1; 8 bases fit TRBD2. The V gene's germline CDR1 is ENHRY and CDR2 SYGVKD. The length of the CDR3 is 14 residues. V was pared by 8 bases and J by 4 bases, with 7 bases of the junction left unmatched. Here the CDR3 DNA reads TGTGCCATCCGGGACGGGGGGGCGTACAATGAGCAGTTCTTC. This codes for CAIRDGGAYNEQFF.

V and J are TRBV10-2 and TRBJ2-1; TRBD2 is a possible D gene (6 bases). This CDR3 has 16 amino acids. CDR1 WSHSY and CDR2 SAAADI come from the germline V gene. The germline V and J ends were trimmed by 2 bases and 3 bases, with 14 bases remaining between them. For the CDR3, the DNA is TGCGCCAGCAGTGAGCCGCGGGACGGACGCTACAATGAGCAGTTCTTC. This sequence encodes CASSEPRDGRYNEQFF.

This clone was detected a few times. The V gene is TRBV6-5, the J gene TRBJ2-7; D could derive from TRBD1 or TRBD2 (5 bases each). Germline V gene lookup returns CDR1 MNHEY and CDR2 SVGAGI. The V gene lost 0 bases and the J gene lost 6 bases, with 12 bases spanning the gap. The CDR3 contains 14 residues. The CDR3 protein is CASSYSRSRGEQYF. CDR3 DNA sequence: TGTGCCAGCAGTTACTCGAGATCGAGGGGCGAGCAGTACTTC.

V usage is TRBV27 and J usage is TRBJ1-5; 7 bases are shared with TRBD1. Germline CDR1 is MNHEY and CDR2 is SMNVEV (reference sequence). The J segment lost 7 bases and the V segment lost 6 bases, leaving 9 bases of the junction unmatched. The CDR3 length is 14 residues. The DNA for the CDR3 is TGTGCCAGCAGACTCCTCACAGGGGTCCAGCCCCAGCATTTT. Its translation: CASRLLTGVQPQHF.

The chain couples TRBV6-5 to TRBJ1-5; D perhaps matches TRBD1 (5 bases). This CDR3 contains 14 residues. With 5 bases removed from V and 4 bases from J, the gap between germline ends came to 12 bases. Germline-derived CDR1 and CDR2 are MNHEY and SVGAGI. The CDR3 here is CASSPRQGNQPQHF. The DNA of the CDR3 is TGTGCCAGCAGTCCTCGTCAGGGAAATCAGCCCCAGCATTTT.

The chain recombines TRBV4-2 with TRBJ2-1, with 14 bases aligning to TRBD2. The CDR3 totals 18 residues. Germline loops: CDR1 LGHNA, CDR2 YNFKEQ. After removal of 3 bases from V and 5 bases from J, the junction contained 9 bases not matched to a gene. The DNA of the CDR3 is TGTGCCAGCAGCCAGCCGGGACTAGCGGGGGAGCTGGACAATGAGCAGTTCTTC. Translation gives CASSQPGLAGELDNEQFF.

The V call is TRBV9, the J call TRBJ2-3, with TRBD2 matching over 9 bases. The CDR3 consists of 17 residues. The germline gives CDR1 SGDLS, CDR2 YYNGEE. Trimming cost V 0 bases and J 4 bases; bases outside gene matches: 9. CDR3 loop: CASSVGVGGGASDTQYF. The CDR3, as DNA: TGTGCCAGCAGCGTAGGAGTTGGCGGGGGGGCATCAGATACGCAGTATTTT.

This chain links TRBV11-3 with TRBJ1-1; TRBD1 might be the D (5 bases). The V and J ends lost 4 bases and 4 bases respectively, with 7 bases between them. The CDR3 has 12 residues. Per the germline V gene, CDR1 is SGHNT and CDR2 is YENEEA. CDR3 DNA sequence: TGTGCCAGCAGCTCCGGGGCCACTGAAGCTTTCTTT. Amino acid sequence: CASSSGATEAFF. The entire variable domain, with the rest obtained from reference TRBV11-3 and TRBJ1-1, is as follows: EAGVVQSPRYKIIEKKQPVAFWCNPISGHNTLYWYLQNLGQGPELLIRYENEEAVDDSQLPKDRFSAERLKGVDSTLKIQPAELGDSAVYLCASSSGATEAFFGQGTRLTVV.

The rearrangement links TRBV4-3 to TRBJ1-2; 8 positions agree with TRBD1. Germline V gene sequence: CDR1 LGHNA, CDR2 YSLEER. CDR3 length equals 14 residues. V lost 3 bases and J lost 6; bases outside the gene matches: 6. The DNA for the CDR3 is TGCGCCAGCAGCCACCAGGACAGGGTCGATGGCTACACCTTC. Translation: CASSHQDRVDGYTF.

The J gene is TRBJ2-1, the V gene TRBV29-1; D may match TRBD1 or TRBD2 (5 bases each). Looked up from germline, CDR1 is SQVTM and CDR2 is ANQGSEA. V lost 6 bases to trimming and J lost 8 bases, with 14 bases between them. The CDR3 covers 12 residues. The CDR3 DNA reads as TGCAGCGTCCAAAGGTGGGACGATGAGCAGTTCTTC. Its translation is CSVQRWDDEQFF.

This rearrangement joins TRBV29-1 to TRBJ1-2; D gene unclear. V was cut by 3 bases and J by 5 bases, with 13 bases left in between. Germline V gene sequence: CDR1 SQVTM, CDR2 ANQGSEA. This CDR3 comprises 13 residues. The CDR3 spells CSVDRLGSYGYTF. In DNA, the CDR3 is TGCAGCGTTGATCGTCTAGGGAGTTATGGCTACACCTTC. The variable domain in full, completed from reference TRBV29-1 and TRBJ1-2, reads SAVISQKPSRDICQRGTSLTIQCQVDSQVTMMFWYRQQPGQSLTLIATANQGSEATYESGFVIDKFPISRPNLTFSTLTVSNMSPEDSSIYLCSVDRLGSYGYTFGSGTRLTVV.

The chain links TRBV7-9 to TRBJ1-1; D is undetermined. This CDR3 has 14 residues. The germline V and J ends were trimmed by 2 bases and 1 base, with 8 bases remaining between them. CDR1 and CDR2 (germline): SEHNR, FQNEAQ (reference sequence). The CDR3 sequence is CASSLKEKNTEAFF. The DNA of the CDR3 is TGTGCCAGCAGCTTAAAAGAAAAGAACACTGAAGCTTTCTTT.

The chain couples TRBV6-5 to TRBJ1-1; D call uncertain. V was shortened by 4 bases and J by 0 bases, with 9 bases between the two germline ends. Germline CDR1 reads MNHEY; CDR2 reads SVGAGI. This CDR3 contains 14 residues. CDR3 loop: CASSLQSLNTEAFF. CDR3 DNA sequence: TGTGCCAGCAGTTTACAGAGCTTGAACACTGAAGCTTTCTTT.

The chain links TRBV7-3 to TRBJ2-3; D perhaps matches TRBD2 (5 bases). Trimming shortened V by 4 bases and J by 6 bases, and 11 bases separated the two germline ends. The CDR3 totals 13 residues. Germline V CDR1 and CDR2: SGHTA, FQGTGA. The DNA of the CDR3 is TGTGCCAGCAGCTCACAACTAGGGGATACGCAGTATTTT. Protein: CASSSQLGDTQYF.

A few counts support this clone. The V gene is TRBV28, the J gene TRBJ1-2, with 7 bases lining up with TRBD1. Per germline, CDR1 MDHEN and CDR2 SYDVKM. The CDR3 runs 16 residues. Losses at the gene ends were 2 bases for V and 5 bases for J; bases not matched to a gene: 11. CDR3 amino acids: CASSLMGGGRGYGYTF. CDR3 sequence (DNA): TGTGCCAGCAGTTTAATGGGAGGGGGCCGGGGTTATGGCTACACCTTC.

The V and J genes are TRBV27 and TRBJ2-3; the D is unclear. Germline-derived CDR1 and CDR2 are MNHEY and SMNVEV (reference sequence). Trimming removed 5 bases at V and 0 bases at J, with 9 bases between. This CDR3 comprises 14 residues. Here the CDR3 DNA reads TGTGCCAGCAGTCCAACCCCTAGCACAGATACGCAGTATTTT. Its translation is CASSPTPSTDTQYF.

The J gene is TRBJ2-1, the V gene TRBV27; 11 bases are a match to TRBD2. The CDR3 has 16 residues. V dropped 4 bases and J dropped 4; count of bases not matched to a gene: 6. CDR1 and CDR2 (germline): MNHEY, SMNVEV (reference sequence). The CDR3 nucleotides read TGTGCCAGCAGTTCCAGACTAGCGGGGCAATACAATGAGCAGTTCTTC. Amino acids: CASSSRLAGQYNEQFF.

The chain uses TRBV7-2 and TRBJ2-5; D call uncertain. The CDR3 runs 14 residues. The V gene's germline CDR1 is SGHTA and CDR2 FQGNSA. V lost 5 bases, J lost 1 base, and 11 bases lay in between. The CDR3 spells CASSRGVFQETQYF. In nucleotides, the CDR3 is TGTGCCAGCAGCCGCGGCGTTTTCCAAGAGACCCAGTACTTC. The complete variable domain, with remaining parts taken from reference TRBV7-2 and TRBJ2-5, reads GAGVSQSPSNKVTEKGKDVELRCDPISGHTALYWYRQSLGQGLEFLIYFQGNSAPDKSGLPSDRFSAERTGGSVSTLTIQRTQQEDSAVYLCASSRGVFQETQYFGPGTRLLVL.

This chain joins TRBV5-1 and TRBJ1-5; D is uncertain. The germline gives CDR1 SGHRS, CDR2 YFSETQ. Trimming stripped 4 bases from V and 4 bases from J, with 12 bases between. The CDR3 totals 14 residues. CDR3: CASSPDSGNQPQHF. The CDR3 DNA is TGCGCCAGCAGCCCCGATTCGGGGAATCAGCCCCAGCATTTT. The variable domain in full, completed from reference TRBV5-1 and TRBJ1-5, reads KAGVTQTPRYLIKTRGQQVTLSCSPISGHRSVSWYQQTPGQGLQFLFEYFSETQRNKGNFPGRFSGRQFSNSRSEMNVSTLELGDSALYLCASSPDSGNQPQHFGDGTRLSIL.

The V call is TRBV5-1, the J call TRBJ2-2, with TRBD2 matching over 12 bases. The germline gives CDR1 SGHRS, CDR2 YFSETQ. J was trimmed by 8 bases and V by 5 bases; bases with no gene match: 10. The CDR3 covers 16 residues. The CDR3 nucleotides read TGCGCCAGCAGTTATGGGACTAGCGGGTTCCCTGGGGAGCTGTTTTTT. This codes for CASSYGTSGFPGELFF.

This clone was counted only a few times. V and J are TRBV19 and TRBJ2-1; tentative D call: TRBD1 (6 bases). The germline V gene encodes CDR1 LNHDA and CDR2 SQIVND (reference sequence). This CDR3 contains 15 residues. V shed 2 bases and J shed 6 bases, with 14 bases lying between them. The CDR3 loop reads CASSIPRGVPNEQFF. CDR3 in DNA: TGTGCCAGTAGTATACCCAGGGGCGTGCCCAATGAGCAGTTCTTC.

This chain uses TRBV9 with TRBJ2-5; weak D call: TRBD2 (5 bases). The CDR3 runs to 15 residues. The germline V and J ends were trimmed by 3 bases and 5 bases, with 17 bases remaining between them. Germline V gene sequence: CDR1 SGDLS, CDR2 YYNGEE. CDR3: CASSETAGFGETQYF. The CDR3 DNA reads as TGTGCCAGCAGCGAAACCGCGGGCTTTGGCGAGACCCAGTACTTC.

This chain joins TRBV6-5 and TRBJ1-3; maybe TRBD1 (6 bases). The V gene's germline CDR1 is MNHEY and CDR2 SVGAGI. The CDR3 covers 13 residues. Trimming cost V 6 bases and J 0 bases, with 6 bases left between them. The DNA for the CDR3 is TGTGCCAGCAGACAGGGCTCTGGAAACACCATATATTTT. It is translated as CASRQGSGNTIYF.

The chain joins TRBV6-6 to TRBJ2-7; TRBD2 matches at 10 bases. Germline V gives CDR1 MNHNY, CDR2 SVGAGI (reference sequence). The junction had 2 bases not matched to a gene; V was cut back by 6 bases and J by 0 bases. The CDR3 totals 14 residues. CDR3 region: CASRLAGSSYEQYF. The CDR3, as DNA: TGTGCCAGCAGACTAGCGGGGAGCTCCTACGAGCAGTACTTC.

The rearrangement joins TRBV5-3 to TRBJ2-7, with 9 bases identical to TRBD1. TRBV5-3 is an ORF, and what it does is uncertain. This CDR3 region has 15 residues. The V and J ends lost 3 bases and 1 base, in that order; junction bases with no gene match: 5. The CDR3 coding sequence is TGTGCCAGAAGCTACCCGGACAGGGGATCCTACGAGCAGTACTTC. Translated: CARSYPDRGSYEQYF.